This TCR beta chain was recorded in a study of cytomegalovirus exposure and HLA in healthy donors. The PCR was carried out with 60 Vbeta primers and 13 Jbeta primers. The repertoire was sequenced with immunoSEQ multiplex PCR; TCRdb's copy has only in-frame clones and lacks some. This table holds 200,000 to 300,000 clones, just under 85% found once. The study's findings and limits: According to the study, 160 or so TCR beta chains were cytomegalovirus-associated. In a later analysis, at a false discovery rate of 0.05, roughly 17,000 TCR beta sequences matched HLA alleles.

CDR3 length: 12 amino acids. V was clipped by 5 bases and J by 5 bases, with 6 bases between them. The V gene's germline CDR1 is MDHEN and CDR2 SYDVKM. Of note for this clone: Antigen: not known.

This chain connects TRBV28 to TRBJ2-2; D is unresolved. The sequenced material came from PBMCs. The TCR comes from a woman aged 40-49 years in good health and CMV-seropositive. CDR3 nucleotide sequence: TGTGCCAGCAGTCCCCAGACCGGGGAGCTGTTTTTT. Residues: CASSPQTGELFF.